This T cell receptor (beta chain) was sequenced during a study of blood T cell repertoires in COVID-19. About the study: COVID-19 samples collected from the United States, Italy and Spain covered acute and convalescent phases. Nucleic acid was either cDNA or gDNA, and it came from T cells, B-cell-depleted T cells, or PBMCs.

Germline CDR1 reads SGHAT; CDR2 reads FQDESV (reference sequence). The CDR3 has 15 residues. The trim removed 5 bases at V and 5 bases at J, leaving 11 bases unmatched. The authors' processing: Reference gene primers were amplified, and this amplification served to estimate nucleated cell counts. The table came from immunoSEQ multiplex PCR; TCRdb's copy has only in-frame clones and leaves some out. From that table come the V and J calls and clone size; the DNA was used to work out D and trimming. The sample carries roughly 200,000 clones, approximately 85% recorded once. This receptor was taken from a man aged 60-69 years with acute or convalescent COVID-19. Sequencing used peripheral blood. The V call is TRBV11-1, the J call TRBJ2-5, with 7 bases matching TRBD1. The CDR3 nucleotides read TGTGCCAGCAGCCCGCGACAGGACAGGAGGGAGACCCAGTACTTC. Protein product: CASSPRQDRRETQYF.